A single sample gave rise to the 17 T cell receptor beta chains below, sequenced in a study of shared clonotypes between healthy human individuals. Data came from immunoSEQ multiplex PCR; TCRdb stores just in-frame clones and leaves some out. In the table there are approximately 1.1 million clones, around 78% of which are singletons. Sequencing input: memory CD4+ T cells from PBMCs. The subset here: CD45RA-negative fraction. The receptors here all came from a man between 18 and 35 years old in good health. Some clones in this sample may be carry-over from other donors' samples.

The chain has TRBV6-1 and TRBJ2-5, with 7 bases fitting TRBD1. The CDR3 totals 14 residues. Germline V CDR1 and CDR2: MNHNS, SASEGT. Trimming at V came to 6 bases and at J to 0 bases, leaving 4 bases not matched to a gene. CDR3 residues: CASRAQGNQETQYF. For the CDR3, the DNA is TGTGCCAGCAGAGCACAGGGGAACCAAGAGACCCAGTACTTC.

The CDR3 DNA is TGTGCCAGCAGTGGGGGACAGGGCCCAGAAAAACTGTTTTTT. Its translation is CASSGGQGPEKLFF. J is TRBJ1-4 and V is TRBV25-1; TRBD1 aligns across 9 bases. Germline V gene data show CDR1 as MGHDK and CDR2 as SYGVNS. The ends lost 4 bases at V and 8 bases at J; junction bases unmatched: 5. The CDR3 spans 14 residues.

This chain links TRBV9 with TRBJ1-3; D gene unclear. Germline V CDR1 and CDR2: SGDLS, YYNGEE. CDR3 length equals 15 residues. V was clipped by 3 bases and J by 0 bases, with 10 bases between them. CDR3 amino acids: CASSGGVSSGNTIYF. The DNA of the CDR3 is TGTGCCAGCAGCGGAGGTGTGAGCTCTGGAAACACCATATATTTT.

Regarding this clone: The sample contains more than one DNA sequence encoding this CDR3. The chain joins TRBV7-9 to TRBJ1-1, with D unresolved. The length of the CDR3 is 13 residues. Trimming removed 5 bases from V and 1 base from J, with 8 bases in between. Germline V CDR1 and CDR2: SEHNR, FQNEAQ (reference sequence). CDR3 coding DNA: TGTGCCAGCAGCGCGCAAGCGAACACTGAAGCTTTCTTT. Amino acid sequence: CASSAQANTEAFF. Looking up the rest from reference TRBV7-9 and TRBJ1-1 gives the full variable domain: DTGVSQNPRHKITKRGQNVTFRCDPISEHNRLYWYRQTLGQGPEFLTYFQNEAQLEKSRLLSDRFSAERPKGSFSTLEIQRTEQGDSAMYLCASSAQANTEAFFGQGTRLTVV.

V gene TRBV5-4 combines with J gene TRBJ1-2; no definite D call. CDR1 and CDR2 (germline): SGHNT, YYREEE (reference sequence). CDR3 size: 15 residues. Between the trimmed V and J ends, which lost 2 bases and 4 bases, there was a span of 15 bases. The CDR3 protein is CASSLRESGPYGYTF. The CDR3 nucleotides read TGTGCCAGCAGCTTACGTGAATCCGGCCCCTATGGCTACACCTTC.

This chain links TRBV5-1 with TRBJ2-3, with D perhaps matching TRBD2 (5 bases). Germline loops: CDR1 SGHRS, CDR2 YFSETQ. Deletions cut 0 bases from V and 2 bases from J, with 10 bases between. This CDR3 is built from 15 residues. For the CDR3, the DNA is TGCGCCAGCAGCTTGGGGACTTTCAACACAGATACGCAGTATTTT. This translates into CASSLGTFNTDTQYF.

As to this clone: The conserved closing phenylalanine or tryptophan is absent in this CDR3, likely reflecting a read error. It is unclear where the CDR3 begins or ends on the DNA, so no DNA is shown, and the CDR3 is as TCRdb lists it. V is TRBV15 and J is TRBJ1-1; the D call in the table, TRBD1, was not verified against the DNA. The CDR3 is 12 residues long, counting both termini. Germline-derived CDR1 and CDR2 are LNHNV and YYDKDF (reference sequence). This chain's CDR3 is CATSRGRDSQRL.

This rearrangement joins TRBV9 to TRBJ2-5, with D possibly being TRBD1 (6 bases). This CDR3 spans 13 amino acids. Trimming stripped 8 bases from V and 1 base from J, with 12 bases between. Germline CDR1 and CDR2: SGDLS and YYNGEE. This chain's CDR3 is CASSQGTQETQYF. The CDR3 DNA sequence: TGTGCCAGTTCACAGGGTACCCAAGAGACCCAGTACTTC.

The CDR3 here is CASSLASEASYEQYF. CDR3 bases: TGCGCCAGCAGCTTGGCTAGCGAGGCCTCTTACGAGCAGTACTTC. V gene TRBV5-1 combines with J gene TRBJ2-7, with TRBD2 as a possible D gene (6 bases). Germline CDR1 SGHRS, CDR2 YFSETQ. The V gene lost 0 bases and the J gene lost 4 bases, with 14 bases spanning the gap. This CDR3 contains 15 residues.

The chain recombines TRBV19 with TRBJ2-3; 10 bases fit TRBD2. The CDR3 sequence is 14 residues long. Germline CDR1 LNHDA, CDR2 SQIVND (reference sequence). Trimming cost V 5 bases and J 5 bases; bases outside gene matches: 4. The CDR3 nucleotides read TGTGCCAGTAGTCCTAGGACTAGCGGAGATACGCAGTATTTT. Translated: CASSPRTSGDTQYF.

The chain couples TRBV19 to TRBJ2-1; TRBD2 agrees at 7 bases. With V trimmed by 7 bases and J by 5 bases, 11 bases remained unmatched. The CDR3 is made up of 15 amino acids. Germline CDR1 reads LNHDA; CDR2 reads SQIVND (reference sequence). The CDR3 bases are TGTGCCAGTACCCCGGGTCTAGCGGAGAACAATGAGCAGTTCTTC. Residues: CASTPGLAENNEQFF.

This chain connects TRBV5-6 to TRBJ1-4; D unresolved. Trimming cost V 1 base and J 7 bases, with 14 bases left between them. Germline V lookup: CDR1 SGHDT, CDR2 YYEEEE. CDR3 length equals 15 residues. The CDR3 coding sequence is TGTGCCAGCAGCTTGTTTGTGGGGTCGGGTGAAAAACTGTTTTTT. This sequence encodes CASSLFVGSGEKLFF.

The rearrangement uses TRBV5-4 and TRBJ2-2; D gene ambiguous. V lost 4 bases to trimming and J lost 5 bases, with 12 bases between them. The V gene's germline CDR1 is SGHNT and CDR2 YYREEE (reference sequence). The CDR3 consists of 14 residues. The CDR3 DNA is TGTGCCAGCAGCCTTGTCGGGTGGACCGGGGAGCTGTTTTTT. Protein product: CASSLVGWTGELFF.

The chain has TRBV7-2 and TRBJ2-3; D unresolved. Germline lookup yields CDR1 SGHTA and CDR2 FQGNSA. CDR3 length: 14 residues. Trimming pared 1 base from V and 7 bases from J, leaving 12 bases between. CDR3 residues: CASSLVRIGHTQYF. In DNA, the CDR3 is TGTGCCAGCAGCTTAGTTCGCATAGGACATACGCAGTATTTT.

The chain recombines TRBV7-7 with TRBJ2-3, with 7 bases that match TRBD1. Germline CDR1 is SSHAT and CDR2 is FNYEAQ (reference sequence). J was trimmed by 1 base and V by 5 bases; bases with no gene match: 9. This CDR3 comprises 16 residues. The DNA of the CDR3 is TGTGCCAGCAGCCCAATACTTGGACAGGGCACAGATACGCAGTATTTT. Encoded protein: CASSPILGQGTDTQYF.

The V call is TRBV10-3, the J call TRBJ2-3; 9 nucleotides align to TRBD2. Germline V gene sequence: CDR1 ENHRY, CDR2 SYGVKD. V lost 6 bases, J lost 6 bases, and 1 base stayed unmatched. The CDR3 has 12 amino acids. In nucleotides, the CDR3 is TGTGCCATCAGGAGCGGGGGGGATACGCAGTATTTT. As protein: CAIRSGGDTQYF.

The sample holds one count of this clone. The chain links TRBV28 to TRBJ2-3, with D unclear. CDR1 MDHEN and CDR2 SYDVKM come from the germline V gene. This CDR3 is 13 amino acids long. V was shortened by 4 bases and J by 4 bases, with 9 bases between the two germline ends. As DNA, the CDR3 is TGTGCCAGCAGTTCTGCGCCCGCAGATACGCAGTATTTT. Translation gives CASSSAPADTQYF.